A selection of T cell receptor beta chains follows, all from one sample in a study of PD-L1 blockade in urothelial cancer. Profiling relied on immunoSEQ multiplex PCR, and the TCRdb table lists in-frame clones only, not all of them. The repertoire has some 49,000 clones, around nine tenths of them found once; the top ten carry 7.6%. Sequencing used PBMCs, obtained around atezolizumab (anti-PD-L1) treatment. These receptors all stem from a man aged 60-69 years with urothelial cancer. CDR3s include the opening cysteine and the closing phenylalanine or tryptophan. The D gene is left open where the match is weak. Clone size is given for some rows only: seen once, a few or many times, or a class if the clone is expanded.

D: TRBD1
J: TRBJ1-5
size: NA
V: TRBV4-1
DNA: TGCGCCAGCAGCCAAGTCCCCGGGGCAGGGGGCGGTCAGCCCCAGCATTTT
CDR3: CASSQVPGAGGGQPQHF

D: TRBD2
J: TRBJ2-7
size: NA
V: TRBV27
DNA: TGTGCCACCTCAGCGGGGTCCACCCGCGAGCAGTACTTC
CDR3: CATSAGSTREQYF

D: NA
J: TRBJ1-1
size: NA
V: TRBV23-1
DNA: TGCGCCAGCAGTCGCACGGCTGAAGCTTTCTTT
CDR3: CASSRTAEAFF

D: TRBD2
J: TRBJ2-7
size: NA
V: TRBV5-1
DNA: TGCGCCAGCAGCTCTAGCGGCCTCAGCGAGCAGTACTTC
CDR3: CASSSSGLSEQYF

D: TRBD1
J: TRBJ1-1
size: NA
V: TRBV6-1
DNA: TGTGCCAGCAGTCCTCAGGGGGCCGGGGTAGCTTTCTTT
CDR3: CASSPQGAGVAFF

D: NA
J: TRBJ1-1
size: NA
V: TRBV5-6
DNA: TGTGCCAGCAGCTTGGAATTACAGAACACTGAAGCTTTCTTT
CDR3: CASSLELQNTEAFF

D: NA
J: TRBJ2-4
size: once
V: TRBV19
DNA: TGTGCCAGTAGTATAGACCTCTGGCAGGGCCACGAGGAAAACATTCAGTACTTC
CDR3: CASSIDLWQGHEENIQYF

D: TRBD1
J: TRBJ2-5
size: NA
V: TRBV18
DNA: TGTGCCAGCTCACCACTATCCGGATGGGGACAGGGGTCTAGGAAGACCCAGTACTTC
CDR3: CASSPLSGWGQGSRKTQYF

D: NA
J: TRBJ1-3
size: NA
V: TRBV18
DNA: TGTGCCAGCTCACCACAGCGGGGGACCAGCTCTGGAAACACCATATATTTT
CDR3: CASSPQRGTSSGNTIYF

D: TRBD1
J: TRBJ1-6
size: NA
V: TRBV27
DNA: TGTGCCAGCAGTGACCTAGGACAGGGATATAATTCACCCCTCCACTTT
CDR3: CASSDLGQGYNSPLHF

D: NA
J: TRBJ1-5
size: NA
V: TRBV21-1
DNA: TGTGCCAGCAGCAATCGAGGGGGCGATCAGCCCCAGCATTTT
CDR3: CASSNRGGDQPQHF

D: TRBD1
J: TRBJ1-3
size: NA
V: TRBV4-1
DNA: TGCGCCAGCAGCCAAGTCATTTCGGCAGGGGGTAGAAACACCATATATTTT
CDR3: CASSQVISAGGRNTIYF

D: TRBD1
J: TRBJ1-4
size: NA
V: TRBV2
DNA: TGTGCCATCGATTTTGGGACAGGCGGGGGAAAACTGTTTTTT
CDR3: CAIDFGTGGGKLFF

D: NA
J: TRBJ1-3
size: NA
V: TRBV4-3
DNA: TGCGCCAGCAGCCAACGGACAGTCTCTGGAAACACCATATATTTT
CDR3: CASSQRTVSGNTIYF

D: TRBD1
J: TRBJ2-7
size: NA
V: TRBV5-5
DNA: TGTGCCAGCAGATTTACAGGGGGCGGCGAGCAGTACTTC
CDR3: CASRFTGGGEQYF

D: NA
J: TRBJ2-1
size: NA
V: TRBV18
DNA: TGTGCCAGCTTTTCAGGGGAACAGGGCTACAATGAGCAGTTCTTC
CDR3: CASFSGEQGYNEQFF

D: NA
J: TRBJ2-3
size: NA
V: TRBV27
DNA: TGTGCCAGCAGCTTACGGGGCACAGATACGCAGTATTTT
CDR3: CASSLRGTDTQYF

D: NA
J: TRBJ1-5
size: NA
V: TRBV15
DNA: TGTGCCACCGCTCTGGAGGGGAATCAGCCCCAGCATTTT
CDR3: CATALEGNQPQHF

D: NA
J: TRBJ2-6
size: NA
V: TRBV30
DNA: TGTGCCTGGAAGAGACAGGAGTCTGGGGCCAACGTCCTGACTTTC
CDR3: CAWKRQESGANVLTF

D: NA
J: TRBJ1-5
size: NA
V: TRBV5-1
DNA: TGCGCCAGCAGCTTGGAAGGGAGCAGAGGGCAGCCCCAGCATTTT
CDR3: CASSLEGSRGQPQHF

D: TRBD1
J: TRBJ2-5
size: NA
V: TRBV19
DNA: TGTGCCAGTAGTTTGAACAGGGGTTTCGAGACCCAGTACTTC
CDR3: CASSLNRGFETQYF

D: TRBD2
J: TRBJ2-3
size: NA
V: TRBV5-1
DNA: TGCGCCAGCAGCGAGGGCCCGCCAGCGGGGGATGGCACAGATACGCAGTATTTT
CDR3: CASSEGPPAGDGTDTQYF

D: NA
J: TRBJ1-5
size: NA
V: TRBV9
DNA: TGTGCCAGCAGCGCGGTGTCCACTCCCATCAATCAGCCCCAGCATTTT
CDR3: CASSAVSTPINQPQHF

D: NA
J: TRBJ2-1
size: NA
V: TRBV7-3
DNA: TGTGCCAGCAGCCTTGACTCCGGGGGGCTCTACAATGAGCAGTTCTTC
CDR3: CASSLDSGGLYNEQFF

D: NA
J: TRBJ1-4
size: NA
V: TRBV2
DNA: TGTGCCAGCATAAGGGGGTCGACTAATGAAAAACTGTTTTTT
CDR3: CASIRGSTNEKLFF

D: TRBD2
J: TRBJ2-3
size: NA
V: TRBV7-2
DNA: TGTGCCAGCAGGACTAGCTCCACAGATACGCAGTATTTT
CDR3: CASRTSSTDTQYF

D: NA
J: TRBJ2-2
size: NA
V: TRBV7-2
DNA: TGTGCCAGCAGCCCGCCGGGGGGCTGGAACACCGGGGAGCTGTTTTTT
CDR3: CASSPPGGWNTGELFF

D: TRBD1
J: TRBJ1-1
size: NA
V: TRBV30
DNA: TGTGCCTGGAGCCAGACAGGGAATCCTTTCTTT
CDR3: CAWSQTGNPFF

D: NA
J: TRBJ2-1
size: NA
V: TRBV2
DNA: TGTGCCAGCAGTCTTAGTCGGGGGGCAAACAATGAGCAGTTCTTC
CDR3: CASSLSRGANNEQFF

D: NA
J: TRBJ1-2
size: NA
V: TRBV18
DNA: TGTACCAGCTCACCCGACAGGAATGGCTACACCTTC
CDR3: CTSSPDRNGYTF

D: TRBD2
J: TRBJ2-3
size: NA
V: TRBV19
DNA: TGTGCCAGTAGTCCACCAATAACTAGCGGGGGCCCCACAGATACGCAGTATTTT
CDR3: CASSPPITSGGPTDTQYF

D: NA
J: TRBJ1-2
size: NA
V: TRBV4-1
DNA: TGCGCCAGCAGCCAAGAAACAGGGTGGGGCTATGGCTACACCTTC
CDR3: CASSQETGWGYGYTF

D: TRBD1
J: TRBJ1-4
size: NA
V: TRBV5-6
DNA: TGTGCCAGCAGCTGGAACAGGGGCTCCTCGGGTGGAAAACTGTTTTTT
CDR3: CASSWNRGSSGGKLFF

D: NA
J: TRBJ1-4
size: once
V: TRBV7-9
DNA: TGTGCCAGCAGCCCAACAGCCTCAACTAATGAAAAACTGTTTTTT
CDR3: CASSPTASTNEKLFF

D: NA
J: TRBJ1-2
size: NA
V: TRBV2
DNA: TGTGCCAGCAGTGAAGGCAGGGAGGCCTATGGCTACACCTTC
CDR3: CASSEGREAYGYTF

D: NA
J: TRBJ2-1
size: NA
V: TRBV15
DNA: TGTGCCACCAGCGCGGGCCACTACAATGAGCAGTTCTTC
CDR3: CATSAGHYNEQFF

D: TRBD1
J: TRBJ2-3
size: once
V: TRBV2
DNA: TGTGCCAGCAGGGACAGGACTAGCACAGATACGCAGTATTTT
CDR3: CASRDRTSTDTQYF

D: TRBD2
J: TRBJ2-5
size: NA
V: TRBV10-3
DNA: TGTGCCATCAGACCCGCGGGGGGACAAGAGACCCAGTACTTC
CDR3: CAIRPAGGQETQYF

D: NA
J: TRBJ1-3
size: NA
V: TRBV28
DNA: TGTGCCAGCAGTTCCCCGGCCAGCGCTGGAAACACCATATATTTT
CDR3: CASSSPASAGNTIYF

D: TRBD2
J: TRBJ2-5
size: NA
V: TRBV2
DNA: TGTGCCAGCAGGGCGACTAGCGGGGGACAAGAGACCCAGTACTTC
CDR3: CASRATSGGQETQYF

D: NA
J: TRBJ1-2
size: NA
V: TRBV6-1
DNA: TGTGCCAGCAGTGAAACGGGGGCTAACTATGGCTACACCTTC
CDR3: CASSETGANYGYTF

D: NA
J: TRBJ2-5
size: NA
V: TRBV5-4
DNA: TGTGCCAGCAGTTACTACAGGGACGCGGAGACCCAGTACTTC
CDR3: CASSYYRDAETQYF

D: NA
J: TRBJ1-5
size: NA
V: TRBV19
DNA: TGTGCCAGTAGTTCCGGACACCATAGCAATCAGCCCCAGCATTTT
CDR3: CASSSGHHSNQPQHF

D: NA
J: TRBJ1-4
size: NA
V: TRBV7-9
DNA: TGTGCCAGCAGCCCACGGGCTGGGAACAGGGAGTATGAAAAACTGTTTTTT
CDR3: CASSPRAGNREYEKLFF

D: NA
J: TRBJ2-5
size: NA
V: TRBV7-2
DNA: TGTGCCAGCAGCTACGGAAGGGGGGGGTACTTC
CDR3: CASSYGRGGYF

D: TRBD2
J: TRBJ2-1
size: NA
V: TRBV10-1
DNA: TGCGCCAGCAGAGGGGCGGGGGGCGACAATGAGCAGTTCTTC
CDR3: CASRGAGGDNEQFF

D: TRBD2
J: TRBJ2-7
size: NA
V: TRBV7-9
DNA: TGTGCCAGCAGCCTCGGGGGGGCGACCTACGAGCAGTACTTC
CDR3: CASSLGGATYEQYF

D: NA
J: TRBJ2-3
size: once
V: TRBV5-4
DNA: TGTGCCAGCAGCGCAACCCGGGTGACAGGTACGCAGTATTTT
CDR3: CASSATRVTGTQYF

D: TRBD1
J: TRBJ1-1
size: NA
V: TRBV7-9
DNA: TGTGCCAGCAGCCCCGGACAGGGGGCGCGTCTAGATGCTGAAGCTTTCTTT
CDR3: CASSPGQGARLDAEAFF

D: TRBD1
J: TRBJ1-1
size: once
V: TRBV7-6
DNA: TGTGCCAGCAGCTTAGAGCCAGGGGGCAGGGGGACTGAAGCTTTCTTT
CDR3: CASSLEPGGRGTEAFF

D: NA
J: TRBJ2-5
size: NA
V: TRBV15
DNA: TGTGCCACCAGCAGAGATCAGGCAGGGGGGGAGACCCAGTACTTC
CDR3: CATSRDQAGGETQYF

D: NA
J: TRBJ1-2
size: NA
V: TRBV2
DNA: TGTGCCAGCAGTGGGCAGAACTATGGCTACACCTTC
CDR3: CASSGQNYGYTF

D: NA
J: TRBJ1-2
size: NA
V: TRBV28
DNA: TGTGCCAGCAGTTTGGGAGAAGATGGCTACACCTTC
CDR3: CASSLGEDGYTF

D: TRBD1
J: TRBJ2-5
size: NA
V: TRBV5-4
DNA: TGTGCCAGCAGTGAGGACAGGGGGCGTGAGACCCAGTACTTC
CDR3: CASSEDRGRETQYF